The 10 T cell receptor beta chains given below trace back to one sample, sequenced in a study of shared clonotypes between healthy human individuals. Generated by immunoSEQ multiplex PCR, the TCRdb table keeps only in-frame clones and is missing some. The table lists 850,000 to 1,200,000 clones, approximately 68% of them singletons. The material sequenced was memory CD4+ T cells sorted from blood. The subset was: CD45RA-negative fraction. The receptors derive from a man between 18 and 35 years old in good health.

This chain connects TRBV9 to TRBJ2-5; TRBD1 matches at 12 bases. The CDR3 runs to 15 residues. CDR1 is SGDLS and CDR2 is YYNGEE in the germline V gene. Trimming cost V 3 bases and J 5 bases; bases outside gene matches: 5. CDR3 amino acids: CASSGGTGGAETQYF. The DNA for the CDR3 is TGTGCCAGCAGCGGGGGGACAGGGGGCGCCGAGACCCAGTACTTC. The full variable domain, its missing parts supplied by reference TRBV9 and TRBJ2-5, is DSGVTQTPKHLITATGQRVTLRCSPRSGDLSVYWYQQSLDQGLQFLIQYYNGEERAKGNILERFSAQQFPDLHSELNLSSLELGDSALYFCASSGGTGGAETQYFGPGTRLLVL.

The chain carries TRBV29-1 and TRBJ1-2; 7 bases map to TRBD1. Germline V gene lookup returns CDR1 SQVTM and CDR2 ANQGSEA. J lost 4 bases, V lost 1 base, and 9 bases had no gene match. The CDR3 loop spans 15 amino acids. Here the CDR3 DNA reads TGCAGCGTTGAAGTTCCACAGGGGATGCGCTATGGCTACACCTTC. Translated: CSVEVPQGMRYGYTF.

This clone was seen a single time. V usage is TRBV4-1 and J usage is TRBJ2-5, with D perhaps TRBD1 (6 bases). This CDR3 is built from 16 residues. Germline CDR1 and CDR2: MGHRA and YSYEKL. V was clipped by 3 bases and J by 5 bases, with 19 bases between them. Written as DNA, the CDR3 is TGCGCCAGCAGCCATGGGGGCCCAGGACCGAAGGAGACCCAGTACTTC. It encodes CASSHGGPGPKETQYF.

The chain is built from TRBV7-2 and TRBJ1-2; D unresolved. Germline assignment: CDR1 SGHTA and CDR2 FQGNSA. This CDR3 is built from 16 residues. Trimming removed 1 base at V and 0 bases at J, with 12 bases between. The CDR3 nucleotides are TGTGCCAGCAGCTTAGTAGTAGGGCAGACTAACTATGGCTACACCTTC. It codes for CASSLVVGQTNYGYTF.

The chain combines TRBV5-1 with TRBJ2-4, with a weak D call TRBD2 (5 bases). The CDR3 totals 15 residues. Germline-derived CDR1 and CDR2 are SGHRS and YFSETQ. With 0 bases removed from V and 2 bases from J, the gap between germline ends came to 9 bases. The CDR3 spells CASSLGGESKNIQYF. For the CDR3, the DNA is TGCGCCAGCAGCTTGGGTGGGGAGTCCAAAAACATTCAGTACTTC.

The genes are TRBV19 and TRBJ2-7, with D perhaps TRBD1 or TRBD2 (6 bases each). Per the germline V gene, CDR1 is LNHDA and CDR2 is SQIVND (reference sequence). V was clipped by 6 bases and J by 7 bases, with 19 bases between them. This CDR3 comprises 14 residues. The CDR3 region is CASSHRETAGEQYF. The CDR3 DNA reads as TGTGCCAGTAGCCACAGGGAGACGGCGGGGGAGCAGTACTTC. Using reference TRBV19 and TRBJ2-7 for the parts outside the CDR3, the full variable domain is DGGITQSPKYLFRKEGQNVTLSCEQNLNHDAMYWYRQDPGQGLRLIYYSQIVNDFQKGDIAEGYSVSREKKESFPLTVTSAQKNPTAFYLCASSHRETAGEQYFGPGTRLTVT.

This chain joins TRBV11-2 and TRBJ2-7; tentative D call: TRBD1 (6 bases). V was shortened by 5 bases and J by 0 bases, with 11 bases between the two germline ends. The CDR3 loop spans 14 amino acids. Germline CDR1 and CDR2: SGHAT and FQNNGV. The CDR3 coding sequence is TGTGCCAGCAGCCTCCGGGACACCTCCTACGAGCAGTACTTC. Encoded protein: CASSLRDTSYEQYF.

V and J are TRBV6-5 and TRBJ2-5; D may match TRBD1 or TRBD2 (5 bases each). Germline CDR1 reads MNHEY; CDR2 reads SVGAGI. Trimming left V 6 bases short and J 4 bases short, with 18 bases between. This CDR3 contains 15 residues. CDR3 nucleotides: TGTGCCAGCAGACCGCTTGCGACGGGGCGAGAGACCCAGTACTTC. Encoded protein: CASRPLATGRETQYF.

This chain joins TRBV9 and TRBJ2-2, with TRBD2 matching over 7 bases. The trim removed 8 bases at V and 8 bases at J, leaving 12 bases unmatched. CDR1 and CDR2 from the germline V gene are SGDLS and YYNGEE. The CDR3 runs 14 residues. The CDR3, as DNA: TGTGCCAGTTCTTTTGGGGCGGGAGTAGGGGAGCTGTTTTTT. Its translation is CASSFGAGVGELFF.

Concerning this clone itself: This may stem from a read error, because a much larger clone lies one nucleotide away. V is TRBV7-9 and J is TRBJ1-1; no firm D call. V lost 1 base and J 0 bases, leaving 3 bases between the germline ends. The germline V gene has CDR1 SEHNR and CDR2 FQNEAQ (reference sequence). The CDR3 extends over 13 amino acids. CDR3 nucleotides: TGTGCCAGCAGCTTAGATTTGAACACTGAAGCTTTCTTT. Translating gives CASSLDLNTEAFF. The full variable domain, with the rest looked up from reference TRBV7-9 and TRBJ1-1, is DTGVSQNPRHKITKRGQNVTFRCDPISEHNRLYWYRQTLGQGPEFLTYFQNEAQLEKSRLLSDRFSAERPKGSFSTLEIQRTEQGDSAMYLCASSLDLNTEAFFGQGTRLTVV.